This paragraph reports one T cell receptor (beta chain). The antigen remains unidentified. The ends were cut back, 5 bases at V and 0 bases at J, with 11 bases in the middle. This CDR3 has 16 amino acids. A J-beta primer mix and a sample-barcoded 5' primer were used in a second PCR of about 7 to 11 cycles. TCRdb ran MiXCR on the 5' RACE reads and lists one entry per CDR3 protein. The data contain 750,000 to 950,000 distinct CDR3 sequences, 25% to 30% of them singletons. This sample stems from a study of blood T cells in healthy people across ages. Study-wide results and limits: It was found that TCR beta diversity correlated strongly with the percentage of naive T cells.

Each donor gave around 9.3 milliliters of peripheral blood. These data were also filed under a second study, of T cells of mothers and their children. As reported in that work: Maternal samples each gave over 9.5 million TCR beta CDR3 reads, and child samples approximately 2.8 million each.

Sequences were obtained from blood. This clonotype originated in a middle-aged woman in good health. V is TRBV12-3 or TRBV12-4 and J is TRBJ2-6; D is unclear. CDR3 protein: CASSGNSFSGANVLTF. In DNA form, the CDR3 reads TGTGCCAGCAGTGGAAACAGCTTCTCTGGGGCCAACGTCCTGACTTTC.